These 9 T cell receptor beta chains came from one sample sequenced in a study of T cells in Graves' hyperthyroidism and ophthalmopathy. RNA transcripts yielded amplified TCR beta CDR3 regions. TCR CDR3 regions were first amplified by RT-PCR with HTBI primers. In TCRdb, the multiplex PCR reads were re-called with MiXCR into one record per CDR3 protein. The table has about 410,000 distinct CDR3 sequences, about 14% seen once. The sample was blood. These receptors were collected from a young woman with Graves' ophthalmopathy.

The table lists this clonotype with many counts. The chain combines TRBV29-1 with TRBJ1-1; D might be TRBD1 (5 bases). CDR3 size: 13 residues. In germline, CDR1 is SQVTM, CDR2 ANQGSEA. Trimming stripped 7 bases from V and 7 bases from J, with 19 bases between. DNA of the CDR3: TGCAGCGGCGCCCGGGACGGACAATTTGAAGCTTTCTTT. Translation: CSGARDGQFEAFF.

This clonotype has only a few counts. The chain is built from TRBV6-1 and TRBJ1-4; 8 positions agree with TRBD1. The V segment lost 5 bases and the J segment 10 bases; nucleotides outside the gene matches: 9. The CDR3 covers 14 residues. Germline values: CDR1 MNHNS, CDR2 SASEGT. The DNA for the CDR3 is TGTGCCAGCAGTCTCGACAGGGGAAGGGGAAAACTGTTTTTT. Translating gives CASSLDRGRGKLFF.

The table lists this clonotype with many counts. Here the CDR3 reads CSARLKAGGTRVSSYNEQFF. The CDR3 DNA is TGCAGTGCTAGGTTAAAAGCGGGGGGGACTAGAGTCAGCTCCTACAATGAGCAGTTCTTC. The rearrangement joins TRBV20-1 to TRBJ2-1, with 10 bases aligning to TRBD2. This CDR3 has 20 amino acids. Germline loops: CDR1 DFQATT, CDR2 SNEGSKA (reference sequence). V lost 3 bases and J lost 0; bases outside the gene matches: 17.

In its sample, this clonotype was seen many times. The V and J genes are TRBV7-2 and TRBJ2-1, with 8 bases fitting TRBD2. Losses at the gene ends were 2 bases for V and 7 bases for J; bases not matched to a gene: 7. Germline CDR1 is SGHTA and CDR2 is FQGNSA. The CDR3 extends over 15 amino acids. Written as DNA, the CDR3 is TGTGCCAGCAGCTTATTCGCGGGGGGCGGTAATGAGCAGTTCTTC. Protein: CASSLFAGGGNEQFF. The full variable domain, its missing parts supplied by reference TRBV7-2 and TRBJ2-1, is GAGVSQSPSNKVTEKGKDVELRCDPISGHTALYWYRQSLGQGLEFLIYFQGNSAPDKSGLPSDRFSAERTGGSVSTLTIQRTQQEDSAVYLCASSLFAGGGNEQFFGPGTRLTVL.

This clonotype was seen at least ten times. In DNA form, the CDR3 reads TGTGCCACCAGCAGTGTAACGGCTACAAGTGAAGCTTTCTTT. It is translated as CATSSVTATSEAFF. The chain couples TRBV15 to TRBJ1-1; D remains ambiguous. CDR1 is LNHNV, CDR2 YYDKDF, per germline (reference sequence). The CDR3 contains 14 residues. V was clipped by 3 bases and J by 7 bases, with 15 bases between them.

This clonotype was picked up many times. V is TRBV2 and J is TRBJ1-2; D not certain. The CDR3 is 17 amino acids. Germline V gene sequence: CDR1 SNHLY, CDR2 FYNNEI. With 2 bases removed from V and 4 bases from J, the gap between germline ends came to 20 bases. The CDR3, as DNA: TGTGCCAGCAGTGAATCATTAAGGGATCGGAGACTCTATGGCTACACCTTC. Translation: CASSESLRDRRLYGYTF. The entire variable domain, with the rest obtained from reference TRBV2 and TRBJ1-2, is as follows: EPEVTQTPSHQVTQMGQEVILRCVPISNHLYFYWYRQILGQKVEFLVSFYNNEISEKSEIFDDQFSVERPDGSNFTLKIRSTKLEDSAMYFCASSESLRDRRLYGYTFGSGTRLTVV.

This clonotype was seen repeatedly, ten times or more. The gene calls are TRBV30 and TRBJ1-2; D remains ambiguous. The germline V and J ends were trimmed by 2 bases and 4 bases, with 5 bases remaining between them. Germline loops: CDR1 GTSNPN, CDR2 SVGIG (reference sequence). This CDR3 is built from 11 residues. The CDR3 here is CAWSTTYGYTF. The CDR3 DNA reads TGTGCCTGGAGTACAACCTATGGCTACACCTTC.

This clonotype was seen more than once but under ten times. The chain carries TRBV9 and TRBJ2-3; 9 bases agree with TRBD2. Germline V gene sequence: CDR1 SGDLS, CDR2 YYNGEE. V shed 4 bases, J shed 5 bases, and the junction held 11 bases outside the gene matches. CDR3 length: 16 residues. The CDR3 loop reads CASSYMGSGGKDTQYF. The CDR3 region has the DNA TGTGCCAGCAGCTACATGGGGAGCGGGGGGAAAGATACGCAGTATTTT.

Ten or more counts support this clonotype. The chain has TRBV7-2 and TRBJ1-1; the D is unclear. The V gene's germline CDR1 is SGHTA and CDR2 FQGNSA. V gave up 5 bases and J gave up 11 bases, with 15 bases separating them. The CDR3 length is 12 residues. The CDR3 DNA reads TGTGCCAGCAGCGAGCCGGGTCCTAGGGCTTTCTTT. Amino acids: CASSEPGPRAFF.